These 20 T cell receptor beta chains were sequenced from one sample in a study of CD8 T cells in Susac syndrome. The authors reverse transcribed roughly 0.5 to 1 ug RNA with random hexamers. TCRdb reprocessed the immunoSEQ multiplex PCR reads via MiXCR and lists one record per CDR3 protein. The sample carries about 180,000 distinct CDR3 sequences, approximately 95% recorded once. The sample comprised CD8+ T cells from PBMCs. The source of these receptors is a human donor with multiple sclerosis.

In regard to this clonotype: This could be a read error, since a much larger clone is one nucleotide away. The chain links TRBV5-8 to TRBJ2-7, with D unresolved. Trimming pared 2 bases from V and 2 bases from J, leaving 2 bases between. Germline lookup yields CDR1 SGHTS and CDR2 YDEGEE. CDR3 length equals 11 residues. For the CDR3, the DNA is TGTGCCAGCAGCTTCGCCTACGAGCAGTACTTC. It yields the protein CASSFAYEQYF.

This chain's CDR3 is CASSRTGTGLRYTQYF. For the CDR3, the DNA is TGTGCCAGCAGCCGCACCGGGACAGGGTTGAGGTATACGCAGTATTTT. J is TRBJ2-3 and V is TRBV14; 9 positions agree with TRBD1. The V segment lost 4 bases and the J segment 7 bases; nucleotides outside the gene matches: 12. Germline CDR1 and CDR2: SGHDN and FVKESK. The CDR3 sequence is 16 residues long.

V gene TRBV23-1 combines with J gene TRBJ2-5; 8 nucleotides agree with TRBD2. TRBV23-1 is placed among ORFs of uncertain function. CDR3 length equals 13 residues. V was clipped by 11 bases and J by 4 bases; unmatched bases: 9. CDR3 amino acids: CAGPGTSPETQYF. The CDR3 bases are TGCGCCGGCCCAGGGACTAGTCCAGAGACCCAGTACTTC.

The V and J genes are TRBV29-1 and TRBJ2-1; 8 positions agree with TRBD2. CDR3 length: 14 residues. With V trimmed by 7 bases and J by 2 bases, 7 bases remained unmatched. Germline CDR1 is SQVTM and CDR2 is ANQGSEA. CDR3 amino acids: CSASGTSTYNEQFF. The CDR3 DNA is TGCAGCGCCTCCGGGACTAGTACCTACAATGAGCAGTTCTTC.

This rearrangement joins TRBV12-3 or TRBV12-4 to TRBJ2-7; 10 bases fit TRBD2. Trimming took 8 bases from V and 2 from J; bases not matched to a gene: 6. The CDR3 spans 14 residues. The CDR3 bases are TGTGCCAGCGGACGGACTAGCGGACCCTACGAGCAGTACTTC. Translating it yields CASGRTSGPYEQYF.

The gene calls are TRBV18 and TRBJ2-7; D unresolved. V gave up 3 bases and J gave up 7 bases, with 10 bases separating them. There are 12 residues in the CDR3. From germline, CDR1 is KGHSH and CDR2 LQKENI. CDR3 in DNA: TGTGCCAGCTCACCCAACCTAGGGGAGCAGTACTTC. Its protein product is CASSPNLGEQYF.

The rearrangement uses TRBV15 and TRBJ2-7, with D perhaps matching TRBD2 (5 bases). Trimming took off 0 bases at V and 5 bases at J, with 11 bases between the two ends. Per the germline V gene, CDR1 is LNHNV and CDR2 is YYDKDF (reference sequence). The CDR3 covers 14 residues. The CDR3 reads CATSRDMSGNEQYF. CDR3 bases: TGTGCCACCAGCAGAGATATGTCGGGGAACGAGCAGTACTTC.

The rearrangement uses TRBV27 and TRBJ1-5; TRBD1 matches 11 bases. The CDR3 spans 15 residues. J gave up 7 bases and V 8 bases, and 10 bases lay outside the gene matches. Germline V gene data show CDR1 as MNHEY and CDR2 as SMNVEV (reference sequence). The CDR3 DNA follows: TGTGCCAGCCGAGGGAGGACAGGGGGCGGACAGCCCCAGCATTTT. This gives the protein CASRGRTGGGQPQHF.

The genes are TRBV25-1 and TRBJ2-5; 9 bases match TRBD2. Trimming at V came to 1 base and at J to 5 bases, leaving 8 bases not matched to a gene. The germline V gene encodes CDR1 MGHDK and CDR2 SYGVNS. The CDR3 is 16 amino acids. CDR3 protein: CASSEFGVAGVETQYF. CDR3 coding DNA: TGTGCCAGCAGTGAATTTGGAGTAGCGGGGGTGGAGACCCAGTACTTC. Together with reference TRBV25-1 and TRBJ2-5, the CDR3 gives the full variable domain: EADIYQTPRYLVIGTGKKITLECSQTMGHDKMYWYQQDPGMELHLIHYSYGVNSTEKGDLSSESTVSRIRTEHFPLTLESARPSHTSQYLCASSEFGVAGVETQYFGPGTRLLVL.

In this sample, this clonotype turned up once. The V gene is TRBV7-2, the J gene TRBJ2-5; a weak D match, TRBD2 (5 bases). Per the germline V gene, CDR1 is SGHTA and CDR2 is FQGNSA. This CDR3 contains 12 residues. Trimming removed 5 bases at V and 5 bases at J, with 9 bases between. CDR3 nucleotide sequence: TGTGCCAGCAGCCATTGGAGGGAGACCCAGTACTTC. Its translation: CASSHWRETQYF.

CDR3 nucleotide sequence: TGTGCCAGCAGCCCGGGACTAGCGGGGGCACCTGCGCAGTATTTT. Translating gives CASSPGLAGAPAQYF. The chain links TRBV7-6 to TRBJ2-3, with 14 bases aligning to TRBD2. The CDR3 totals 15 residues. Germline assignment: CDR1 SGHVS and CDR2 FNYEAQ. Trimming took 5 bases from V and 10 from J; bases not matched to a gene: 8.

The gene calls are TRBV7-9 and TRBJ2-1, with a weak D call TRBD2 (6 bases). CDR3 length: 19 amino acids. The germline gives CDR1 SEHNR, CDR2 FQNEAQ (reference sequence). V was trimmed by 5 bases and J by 0 bases, leaving 23 bases between them. CDR3 loop: CASSPRRGRTPSSYNEQFF. The CDR3 nucleotides read TGTGCCAGCAGCCCTAGGAGGGGTAGGACCCCGAGCTCCTACAATGAGCAGTTCTTC.

The chain links TRBV20-1 to TRBJ2-1, with TRBD2 matching 7 bases. Trimming took 6 bases from V and 4 from J; bases not matched to a gene: 6. The CDR3 loop spans 13 amino acids. Germline assignment: CDR1 DFQATT and CDR2 SNEGSKA (reference sequence). CDR3 loop: CSAGLDRYNEQFF. The CDR3 DNA is TGCAGTGCCGGACTAGATCGGTACAATGAGCAGTTCTTC.

This rearrangement joins TRBV2 to TRBJ1-1; D perhaps matches TRBD1 (5 bases). CDR3 length: 14 amino acids. Germline CDR1 reads SNHLY; CDR2 reads FYNNEI. V was pared by 11 bases and J by 1 base, with 17 bases between. The CDR3 bases are TGTGCCCGACCCAGCTTCGGGGGGAACACTGAAGCTTTCTTT. Translation gives CARPSFGGNTEAFF.

The chain carries TRBV7-9 and TRBJ1-5; D not certain. CDR1 and CDR2 (germline): SEHNR, FQNEAQ (reference sequence). Deletions cut 1 base from V and 7 bases from J, with 11 bases between. The CDR3 extends over 14 amino acids. CDR3 DNA sequence: TGTGCCAGCAGCTTAGGCCCCTCTCCCCAGCCCCAGCATTTT. Translating gives CASSLGPSPQPQHF.

The chain links TRBV28 to TRBJ1-5; D gene ambiguous. CDR3 length: 16 amino acids. Per the germline V gene, CDR1 is MDHEN and CDR2 is SYDVKM. V lost 5 bases, J lost 1 base, and 15 bases lay in between. The CDR3 DNA reads TGTGCCAGCAGTCTACTCCACGGGGAGAGCAATCAGCCCCAGCATTTT. Protein product: CASSLLHGESNQPQHF. Full variable domain (rest looked up from reference TRBV28 and TRBJ1-5): DVKVTQSSRYLVKRTGEKVFLECVQDMDHENMFWYRQDPGLGLRLIYFSYDVKMKEKGDIPEGYSVSREKKERFSLILESASTNQTSMYLCASSLLHGESNQPQHFGDGTRLSIL.

The V and J genes are TRBV13 and TRBJ1-4; D is undetermined. This CDR3 spans 14 amino acids. Germline V lookup: CDR1 PRHDT, CDR2 FYEKMQ (reference sequence). Trimming left V 3 bases short and J 6 bases short, with 11 bases between. The CDR3 protein is CASSLSLEHEKLFF. CDR3 nucleotide sequence: TGTGCCAGCAGCTTGAGCCTCGAGCATGAAAAACTGTTTTTT.

The rearrangement uses TRBV28 and TRBJ1-5; TRBD1 matches 7 bases. V lost 6 bases and J lost 7; bases outside the gene matches: 12. The germline gives CDR1 MDHEN, CDR2 SYDVKM. The CDR3 covers 15 residues. For the CDR3, the DNA is TGTGCCAGCAGCCGCGGGACAGCCCCGGGGCAGCCCCAGCATTTT. Its protein product is CASSRGTAPGQPQHF.

The rearrangement uses TRBV5-4 and TRBJ2-1; TRBD1 might be the D (5 bases). This CDR3 is 14 amino acids long. V was trimmed by 4 bases and J by 5 bases, leaving 13 bases between them. In germline, CDR1 is SGHNT, CDR2 YYREEE (reference sequence). The CDR3 spells CASSLRAGHNEQFF. CDR3 in DNA: TGTGCCAGCAGCCTTCGGGCAGGGCACAATGAGCAGTTCTTC.

This chain links TRBV20-1 with TRBJ2-1; 11 bases align to TRBD2. This CDR3 is built from 14 residues. The germline gives CDR1 DFQATT, CDR2 SNEGSKA (reference sequence). Trimming at V came to 5 bases and at J to 4 bases, leaving 4 bases not matched to a gene. The CDR3 loop is CSAPTSGSYNEQFF. CDR3 nucleotide sequence: TGCAGTGCTCCCACTAGCGGGAGTTACAATGAGCAGTTCTTC.